The clone carrying this TCR beta chain was seen only a few times. Its target is unknown. These data are taken from a study of shared clonotypes between healthy human individuals. Trimming stripped 1 base from V and 1 base from J, with 9 bases between. Germline V gene data show CDR1 as SGHRS and CDR2 as YFSETQ. This CDR3 has 15 amino acids. Study results and caveats: Four donors had around 5% of their naive CD4 clonotypes in common. Relative to memory subsets, naive subsets generally showed larger estimated richness. The sole specimen, blood, was sampled, and tissue repertoires likely differ.

Assay used: immunoSEQ multiplex PCR; TCRdb lists only in-frame clones, some missing. The sample has some 900,000 clones, 60% to 85% seen once. Sequenced sample: memory CD4+ T cells sorted from blood. Regarding subset: CD45RA-negative fraction. The receptor's source is a man younger than 35 in good health. The chain recombines TRBV5-1 with TRBJ2-1; tentatively, D is TRBD2 (5 bases). As DNA, the CDR3 is TGCGCCAGCAGCTTGCTAGCTCAATCCTACAATGAGCAGTTCTTC. It yields the protein CASSLLAQSYNEQFF.